This TCR beta chain was identified in a study of blood T cell repertoires in COVID-19. The overall study: The United States, Italy and Spain provided the acute and convalescent COVID-19 samples.

Germline V gene sequence: CDR1 MNHEY, CDR2 SVGEGT. V was cut by 4 bases and J by 3 bases, with 9 bases left in between. The CDR3 has 13 amino acids. The method was immunoSEQ multiplex PCR; TCRdb's version includes in-frame clones alone and lacks a portion of them. This table holds fewer than 65,000 clones, approximately 79% found once. The material sequenced was peripheral blood. This receptor was taken from a man aged 65 to 85 with acute or convalescent COVID-19. The V and J genes are TRBV6-2 or TRBV6-3 and TRBJ1-2; no reliable D call. The CDR3: CASSSLGDYGYTF. Here the CDR3 DNA reads TGTGCCAGCAGTTCCCTCGGGGACTATGGCTACACCTTC.